This entry lists 4 T cell receptor beta chains sequenced from one sample in a study of blood T cell repertoires in COVID-19. Sequenced by immunoSEQ multiplex PCR; TCRdb stores in-frame clones only, minus some. Of 60,000 to 95,000 clones listed, around 72% are singletons. The material sequenced was peripheral blood. The receptors originated from a human donor with acute or convalescent COVID-19. The donor label of this sample is uncertain.

The chain is built from TRBV28 and TRBJ2-7, with D tentatively TRBD2 (6 bases). Trimming removed 10 bases at V and 0 bases at J, with 10 bases between. The CDR3 covers 12 residues. The germline V gene has CDR1 MDHEN and CDR2 SYDVKM. CDR3 residues: CATAGYSYEQYV. The CDR3 coding sequence is TGTGCCACCGCGGGGTACTCCTACGAGCAGTACGTC.

This clone was seen a few times. The chain couples TRBV4-2 to TRBJ2-7; 10 bases line up with TRBD2. Germline values: CDR1 LGHNA, CDR2 YNFKEQ. The CDR3 spans 15 residues. Germline trimming cut 5 bases from V and 4 bases from J; bases unmatched to any gene: 8. As DNA, the CDR3 is TGTGCCAGCAGCGGAGCCGGGACTAGCGCTTACGAGCAGTACTTC. It translates to CASSGAGTSAYEQYF.

The chain has TRBV7-2 and TRBJ2-3; D is possibly TRBD2 (6 bases). Germline values: CDR1 SGHTA, CDR2 FQGNSA. The CDR3 is 15 residues long. V was clipped by 7 bases and J by 0 bases, with 14 bases between them. CDR3 bases: TGTGCCAGCATGGGCCCGGGACTGAGCACAGATACGCAGTATTTT. Protein sequence: CASMGPGLSTDTQYF.

The sample holds a few counts of this clone. In DNA form, the CDR3 reads TGTGCCAGCAGCTTATCTAGCGGGAGTCCAGATACGCAGTATTTT. This codes for CASSLSSGSPDTQYF. The chain joins TRBV7-2 to TRBJ2-3, with 10 bases identical to TRBD2. The V segment lost 2 bases and the J segment 4 bases; nucleotides outside the gene matches: 3. The CDR3 extends over 15 amino acids. Germline values: CDR1 SGHTA, CDR2 FQGNSA.